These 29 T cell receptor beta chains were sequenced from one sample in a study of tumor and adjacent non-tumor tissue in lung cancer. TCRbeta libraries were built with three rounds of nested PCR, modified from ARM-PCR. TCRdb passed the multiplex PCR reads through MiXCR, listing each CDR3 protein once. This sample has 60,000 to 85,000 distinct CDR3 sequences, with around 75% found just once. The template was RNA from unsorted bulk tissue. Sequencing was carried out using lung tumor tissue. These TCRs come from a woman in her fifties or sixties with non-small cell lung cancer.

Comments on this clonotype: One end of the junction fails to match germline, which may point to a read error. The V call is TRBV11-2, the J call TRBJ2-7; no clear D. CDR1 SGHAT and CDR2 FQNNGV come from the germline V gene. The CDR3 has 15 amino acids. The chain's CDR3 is CVSSLYPSPSYVQYF. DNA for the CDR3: TGTGTCAGCAGCTTATATCCGAGTCCCTCCTACGTGCAGTACTTC.

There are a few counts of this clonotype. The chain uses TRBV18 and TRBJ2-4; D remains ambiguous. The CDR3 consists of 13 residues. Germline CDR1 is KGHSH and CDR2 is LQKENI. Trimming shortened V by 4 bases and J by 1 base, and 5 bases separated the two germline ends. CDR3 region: CASSRDAKNIQYF. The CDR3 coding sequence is TGTGCCAGCTCACGGGATGCCAAAAACATTCAGTACTTC.

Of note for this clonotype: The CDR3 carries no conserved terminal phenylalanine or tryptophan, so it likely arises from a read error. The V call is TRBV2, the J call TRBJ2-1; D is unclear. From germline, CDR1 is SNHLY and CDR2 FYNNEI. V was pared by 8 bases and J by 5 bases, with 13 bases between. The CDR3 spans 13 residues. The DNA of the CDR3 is TGTGCCAGCGGCTCCTGGGCGGACAATGAGCAGTTCTAC. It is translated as CASGSWADNEQFY.

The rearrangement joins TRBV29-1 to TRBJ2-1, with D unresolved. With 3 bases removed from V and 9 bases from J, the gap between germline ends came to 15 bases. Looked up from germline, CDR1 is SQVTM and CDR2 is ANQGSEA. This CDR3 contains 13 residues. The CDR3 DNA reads TGCAGCGTTGAGGGCACGCTGAACAGTGAGCAGTTCTTC. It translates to CSVEGTLNSEQFF.

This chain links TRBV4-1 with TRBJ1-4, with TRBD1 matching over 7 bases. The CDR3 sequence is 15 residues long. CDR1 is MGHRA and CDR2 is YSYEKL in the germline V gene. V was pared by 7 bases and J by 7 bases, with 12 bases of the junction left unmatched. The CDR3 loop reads CASILSGTAAEKLFF. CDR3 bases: TGCGCCAGCATCCTCTCCGGGACAGCGGCTGAAAAACTGTTTTTT.

The CDR3 protein is CASSSLRGGPFF. In DNA, the CDR3 is TGTGCCAGCAGCTCCCTTCGGGGGGGACCTTTCTTT. The chain uses TRBV12-3 or TRBV12-4 and TRBJ1-1; a possible D gene is TRBD1 (5 bases). V was cut by 6 bases and J by 12 bases, with 17 bases left in between. This CDR3 is 12 amino acids long.

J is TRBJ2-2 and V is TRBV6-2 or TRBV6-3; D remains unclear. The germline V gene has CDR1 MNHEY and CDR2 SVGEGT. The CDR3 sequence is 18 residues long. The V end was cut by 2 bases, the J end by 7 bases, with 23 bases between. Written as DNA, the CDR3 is TGTGCCAGCAGTTACGAGGCTAGTAAAACGGCGAGCATCGGGGAGCTGTTTTTT. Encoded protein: CASSYEASKTASIGELFF.

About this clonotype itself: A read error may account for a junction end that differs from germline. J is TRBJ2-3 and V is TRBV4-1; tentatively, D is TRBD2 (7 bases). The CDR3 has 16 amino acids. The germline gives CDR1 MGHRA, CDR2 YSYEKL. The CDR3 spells CASGQEGGPGTDTQYF. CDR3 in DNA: TGTGCCAGCGGCCAAGAGGGGGGGCCAGGCACAGATACGCAGTATTTT.

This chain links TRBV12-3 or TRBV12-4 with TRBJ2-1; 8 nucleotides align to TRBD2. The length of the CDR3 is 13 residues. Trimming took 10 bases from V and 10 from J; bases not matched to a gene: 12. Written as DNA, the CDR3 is TGTGCCACCAGGCGGGGGGACCCCTGCGAGCAGTTCTTC. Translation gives CATRRGDPCEQFF.

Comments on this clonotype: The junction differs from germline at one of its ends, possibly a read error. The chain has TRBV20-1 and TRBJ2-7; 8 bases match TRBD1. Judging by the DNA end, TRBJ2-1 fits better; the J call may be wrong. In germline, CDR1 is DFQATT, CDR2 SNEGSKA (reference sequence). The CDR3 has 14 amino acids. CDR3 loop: CIAKTQGGGYEQFF. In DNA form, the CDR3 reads TGCATTGCTAAAACACAGGGGGGCGGGTACGAGCAGTTCTTC.

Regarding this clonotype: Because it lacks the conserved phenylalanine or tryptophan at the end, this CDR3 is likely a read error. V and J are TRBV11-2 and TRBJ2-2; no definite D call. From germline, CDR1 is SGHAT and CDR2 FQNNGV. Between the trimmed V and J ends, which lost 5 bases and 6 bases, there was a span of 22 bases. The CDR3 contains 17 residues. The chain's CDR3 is CASSRRSASEESGELFI. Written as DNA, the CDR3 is TGTGCCAGCAGCCGAAGGTCGGCCAGCGAAGAGTCCGGGGAGCTGTTTATT.

The CDR3, as DNA: TGCGGCTCCAGTGGGGAAGGATACGAGCAGTACTTC. It specifies CGSSGEGYEQYF. The rearrangement uses TRBV20-1 and TRBJ2-7; no reliable D call. This CDR3 region has 12 residues. Germline V CDR1 and CDR2: DFQATT, SNEGSKA (reference sequence).

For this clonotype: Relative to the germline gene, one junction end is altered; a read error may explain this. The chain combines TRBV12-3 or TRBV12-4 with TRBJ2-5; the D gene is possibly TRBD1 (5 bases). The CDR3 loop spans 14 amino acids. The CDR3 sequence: CDSSLSDTQETQYF. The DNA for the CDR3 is TGTGACAGCAGCTTATCGGACACCCAAGAGACCCAGTACTTC.

CDR3 in amino acids: CASSPTLATAGELFF. Here the CDR3 DNA reads TGTGCCAGCAGCCCCACACTAGCGACTGCTGGGGAGCTGTTTTTT. The chain joins TRBV5-4 to TRBJ2-2; 7 nucleotides align to TRBD2. The CDR3 loop spans 15 amino acids. Germline assignment: CDR1 SGHNT and CDR2 YYREEE (reference sequence). Losses at the gene ends were 4 bases for V and 8 bases for J; bases not matched to a gene: 11. The full variable domain, rest sourced from reference TRBV5-4 and TRBJ2-2, is ETGVTQSPTHLIKTRGQQVTLRCSSQSGHNTVSWYQQALGQGPQFIFQYYREEENGRGNFPPRFSGLQFPNYSSELNVNALELDDSALYLCASSPTLATAGELFFGEGSRLTVL.

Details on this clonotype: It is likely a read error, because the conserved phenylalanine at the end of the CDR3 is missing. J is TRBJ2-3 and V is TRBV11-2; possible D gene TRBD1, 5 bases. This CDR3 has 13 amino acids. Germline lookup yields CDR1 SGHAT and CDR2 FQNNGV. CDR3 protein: CARSLGGADMQYI. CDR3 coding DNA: TGTGCCAGGAGCTTAGGTGGGGCAGATATGCAGTATATT.

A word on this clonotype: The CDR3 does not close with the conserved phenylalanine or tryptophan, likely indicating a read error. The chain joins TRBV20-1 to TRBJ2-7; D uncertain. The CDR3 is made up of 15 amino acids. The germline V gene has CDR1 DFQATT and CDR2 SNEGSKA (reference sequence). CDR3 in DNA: TGCAGTGCTAGTTCAATCGAGCGACCCCCCTACGATCAGTACTCC. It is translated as CSASSIERPPYDQYS.

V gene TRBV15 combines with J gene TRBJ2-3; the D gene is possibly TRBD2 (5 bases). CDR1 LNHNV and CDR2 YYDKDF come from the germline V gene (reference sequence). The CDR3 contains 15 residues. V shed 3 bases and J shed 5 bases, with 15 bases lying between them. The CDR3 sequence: CATSSRQWRVDTQYF. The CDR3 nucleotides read TGTGCCACCAGCAGTCGGCAATGGCGGGTAGATACGCAGTATTTT. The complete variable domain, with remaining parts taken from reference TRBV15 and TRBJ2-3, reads DAMVIQNPRYQVTQFGKPVTLSCSQTLNHNVMYWYQQKSSQAPKLLFHYYDKDFNNEADTPDNFQSRRPNTSFCFLDIRSPGLGDTAMYLCATSSRQWRVDTQYFGPGTRLTVL.

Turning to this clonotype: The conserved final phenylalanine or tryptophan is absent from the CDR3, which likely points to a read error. CDR3 DNA: TGTGCCATCAGTACCCGAGCGAGAGACCTAACCTACGAGCAGTACCTC. Translation gives CAISTRARDLTYEQYL. The rearrangement joins TRBV12-3 or TRBV12-4 to TRBJ2-7; no reliable D call. CDR3 length: 16 residues.

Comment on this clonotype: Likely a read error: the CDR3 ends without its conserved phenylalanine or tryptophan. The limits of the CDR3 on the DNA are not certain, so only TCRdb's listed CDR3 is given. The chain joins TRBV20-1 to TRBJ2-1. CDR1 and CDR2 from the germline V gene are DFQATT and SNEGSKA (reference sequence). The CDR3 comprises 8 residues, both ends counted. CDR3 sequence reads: CTARDDSL.

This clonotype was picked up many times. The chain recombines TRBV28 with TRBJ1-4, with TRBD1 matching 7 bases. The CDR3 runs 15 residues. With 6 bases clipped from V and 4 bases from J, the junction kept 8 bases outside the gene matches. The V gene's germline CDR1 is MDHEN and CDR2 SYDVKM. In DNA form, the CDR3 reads TGTGCCAGCAGCCGCGGGACAGCAAATAATGAAAAACTGTTTTTT. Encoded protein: CASSRGTANNEKLFF.

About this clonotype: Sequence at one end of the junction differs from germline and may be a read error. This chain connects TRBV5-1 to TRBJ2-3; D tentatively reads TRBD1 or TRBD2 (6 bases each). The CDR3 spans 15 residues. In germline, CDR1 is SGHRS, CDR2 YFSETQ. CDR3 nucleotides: TGCGCCAGCAGCCCGGACAGTACTAGCACAGGTACGCAGTATTTT. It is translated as CASSPDSTSTGTQYF.

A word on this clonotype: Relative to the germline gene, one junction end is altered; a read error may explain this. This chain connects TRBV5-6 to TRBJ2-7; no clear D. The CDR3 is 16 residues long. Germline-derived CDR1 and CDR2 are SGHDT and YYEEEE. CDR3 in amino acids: CASSLLTQCQTYKQYF. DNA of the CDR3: TGTGCCAGCAGCTTGCTTACCCAGTGTCAAACCTACAAGCAGTACTTC. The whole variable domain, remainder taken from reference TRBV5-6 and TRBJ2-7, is DAGVTQSPTHLIKTRGQQVTLRCSPKSGHDTVSWYQQALGQGPQFIFQYYEEEERQRGNFPDRFSGHQFPNYSSELNVNALLLGDSALYLCASSLLTQCQTYKQYFGPGTRLTVT.

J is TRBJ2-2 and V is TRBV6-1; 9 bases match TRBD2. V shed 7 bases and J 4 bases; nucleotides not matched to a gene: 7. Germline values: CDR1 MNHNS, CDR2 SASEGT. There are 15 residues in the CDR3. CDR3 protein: CASIIAGVCTGELFF. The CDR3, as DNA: TGTGCCAGCATCATAGCGGGAGTGTGCACCGGGGAGCTGTTTTTT.

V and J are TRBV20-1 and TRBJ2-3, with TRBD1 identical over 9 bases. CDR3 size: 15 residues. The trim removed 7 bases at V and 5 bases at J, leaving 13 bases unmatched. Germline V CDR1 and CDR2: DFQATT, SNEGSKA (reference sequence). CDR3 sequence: CSGQSVQGAQDTQYF. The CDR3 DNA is TGCAGTGGTCAATCGGTACAGGGGGCGCAAGATACGCAGTATTTT.

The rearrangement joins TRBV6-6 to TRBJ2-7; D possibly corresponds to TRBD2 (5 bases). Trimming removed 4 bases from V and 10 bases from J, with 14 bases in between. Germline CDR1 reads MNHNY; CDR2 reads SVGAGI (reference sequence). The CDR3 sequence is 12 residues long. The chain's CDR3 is CASSFVGSEQYF. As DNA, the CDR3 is TGTGCCAGCAGTTTCGTGGGGAGCGAACAGTACTTC.

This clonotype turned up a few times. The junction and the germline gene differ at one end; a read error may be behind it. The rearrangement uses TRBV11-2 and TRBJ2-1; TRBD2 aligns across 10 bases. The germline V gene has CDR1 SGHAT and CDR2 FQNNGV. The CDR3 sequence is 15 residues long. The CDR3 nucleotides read TGTGTCAGCAGCTTTATAGCGGGAGGAGATAATGAGCAGCTCTTC. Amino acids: CVSSFIAGGDNEQLF.

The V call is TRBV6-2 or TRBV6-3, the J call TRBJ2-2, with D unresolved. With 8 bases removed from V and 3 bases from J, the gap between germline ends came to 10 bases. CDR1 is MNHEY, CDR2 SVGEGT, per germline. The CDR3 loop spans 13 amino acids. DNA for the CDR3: TGTGCCAGCTTTTATTCCGACACCGGGGAGCTGTTTTTT. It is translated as CASFYSDTGELFF.

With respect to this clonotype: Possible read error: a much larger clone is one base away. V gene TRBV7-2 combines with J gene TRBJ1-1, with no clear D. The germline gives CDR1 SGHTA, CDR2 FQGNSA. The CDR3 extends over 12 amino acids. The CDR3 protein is CANSSVYTEAFF. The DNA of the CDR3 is TGTGCCAACAGCTCCGTATACACTGAAGCTTTCTTT. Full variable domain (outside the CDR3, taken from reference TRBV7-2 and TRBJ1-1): GAGVSQSPSNKVTEKGKDVELRCDPISGHTALYWYRQSLGQGLEFLIYFQGNSAPDKSGLPSDRFSAERTGGSVSTLTIQRTQQEDSAVYLCANSSVYTEAFFGQGTRLTVV.

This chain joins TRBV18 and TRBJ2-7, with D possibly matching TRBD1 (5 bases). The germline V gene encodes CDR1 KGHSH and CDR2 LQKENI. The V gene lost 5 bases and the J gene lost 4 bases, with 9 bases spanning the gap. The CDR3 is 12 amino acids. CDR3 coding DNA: TGTGCCAGCTCATCGGACATTTACGAGCAGTACTTC. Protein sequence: CASSSDIYEQYF.